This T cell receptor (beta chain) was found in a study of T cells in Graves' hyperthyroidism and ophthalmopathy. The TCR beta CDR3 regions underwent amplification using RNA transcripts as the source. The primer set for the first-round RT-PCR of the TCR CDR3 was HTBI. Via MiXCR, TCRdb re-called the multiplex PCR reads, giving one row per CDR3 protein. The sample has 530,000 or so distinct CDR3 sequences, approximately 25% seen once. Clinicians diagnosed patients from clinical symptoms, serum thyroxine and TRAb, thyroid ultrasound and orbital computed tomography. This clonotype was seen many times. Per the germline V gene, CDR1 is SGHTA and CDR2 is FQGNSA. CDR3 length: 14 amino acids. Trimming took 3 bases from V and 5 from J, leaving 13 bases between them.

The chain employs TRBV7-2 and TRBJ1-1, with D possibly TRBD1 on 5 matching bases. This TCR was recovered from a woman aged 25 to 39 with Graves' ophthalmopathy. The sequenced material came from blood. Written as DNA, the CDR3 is TGTGCCAGCAGCTTCTTTAACGGGGGGACTGAAGCTTTCTTT. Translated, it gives CASSFFNGGTEAFF.